This T cell receptor (beta chain) was sequenced during a study of human T cells and chemical hapten exposure. In the study overall: There were per-sample TCR yield variations, arising mainly from small pooled library volume differences.

In the study's own analysis: Sampled TCR counts reached a median of roughly 90,000 per sample, with values ranging from about 20,000 to 700,000. TCRdb analysed the RACE reads with MiXCR anew, one entry per CDR3 protein. The V and J calls and clone size come from TCRdb's table, not from the authors' own analysis. The table records under 200,000 distinct CDR3 sequences, around 30% of them present only once. Time point indicated: pre-sensitization, week 0. Documented treatment: therapeutic diphenylcyclopropenone sensitization with weekly scalp DPC. V was clipped by 6 bases and J by 4 bases, with 21 bases between them. The CDR3 extends over 16 amino acids. Germline V gene sequence: CDR1 MDHEN, CDR2 SYDVKM.

The clonotype originates from a young woman with alopecia areata. Some clones in this sample may be carry-over from other donors' samples. The chain recombines TRBV28 with TRBJ1-1; TRBD1 might be the D (5 bases). The sequencing here drew on whole blood, taken in connection with sensitization to the hapten diphenylcyclopropenone (DPC). CDR3 nucleotide sequence: TGTGCCAGCAGACCCACCCCAGCAGGTGGGGCCACTGAAGCTTTCTTT. This codes for CASRPTPAGGATEAFF.